The 22 T cell receptor beta chains below come from one sample, sequenced in a study of blood T cells in healthy people across ages. The second PCR ran 7 to 11 cycles with a sample-barcoded 5' primer and J-beta primers. TCRdb reanalysed the 5' RACE reads using MiXCR and keeps one entry per CDR3 protein. The table lists roughly 2 million distinct CDR3 sequences, 49% of them singletons. Sample: blood. All receptors derive from a woman aged 40 to 55 in good health.

This chain joins TRBV13 and TRBJ1-5, with D hard to call. CDR3 length: 15 residues. Germline V gene sequence: CDR1 PRHDT, CDR2 FYEKMQ (reference sequence). The V end was cut by 2 bases, the J end by 3 bases, with 11 bases between. DNA of the CDR3: TGTGCCAGCAGCTTAAGGACGACGGACAATCAGCCCCAGCATTTT. This encodes CASSLRTTDNQPQHF.

CDR3 loop: CASSQESRGSKNIQYF. The CDR3 nucleotides are TGTGCCAGCAGCCAAGAGTCTCGGGGTTCCAAAAACATTCAGTACTTC. The chain recombines TRBV14 with TRBJ2-5, with a tentative D call TRBD2 (5 bases). Judging by the DNA end, TRBJ2-4 fits better; the J call may be wrong. The CDR3 extends over 16 amino acids. CDR1 is SGHDN and CDR2 is FVKESK in the germline V gene.

The chain links TRBV5-1 to TRBJ1-2; 9 nucleotides align to TRBD1. Trimming took 2 bases from V and 8 from J; bases not matched to a gene: 10. CDR1 is SGHRS and CDR2 is YFSETQ in the germline V gene. This CDR3 is built from 15 residues. CDR3 sequence (DNA): TGCGCCAGCAGCTTCTCAAAACAGGGGGCGTACGGCTACACCTTC. Translated: CASSFSKQGAYGYTF.

The J gene is TRBJ2-3, the V gene TRBV6-2 or TRBV6-3, with D hard to call. Germline V lookup: CDR1 MNHEY, CDR2 SVGEGT. The germline V and J ends were trimmed by 2 bases and 2 bases, with 14 bases remaining between them. This CDR3 comprises 16 residues. This CDR3 is CASSYPPLVNTDTQYF. The CDR3 DNA is TGTGCCAGCAGTTACCCGCCCCTAGTGAACACAGATACGCAGTATTTT.

In this sample, this clonotype turned up once. The CDR3 DNA sequence: TGTGCCAGCAGCGGAAGTAGCGGGGGGCGCTTTTACAATGAGCAGTTCTTC. The encoded protein is CASSGSSGGRFYNEQFF. J is TRBJ2-1 and V is TRBV11-2; 10 bases are a match to TRBD2. CDR1 is SGHAT, CDR2 FQNNGV, per germline. V lost 5 bases and J lost 4; bases outside the gene matches: 11. CDR3 length: 17 amino acids.

The V and J genes are TRBV20-1 and TRBJ1-4; D remains unclear. Germline assignment: CDR1 DFQATT and CDR2 SNEGSKA (reference sequence). The CDR3 consists of 13 residues. V was pared by 3 bases and J by 3 bases, with 8 bases between. In nucleotides, the CDR3 is TGCAGTGCTAGTCGGGCTTCTAATGAAAAACTGTTTTTT. Its protein product is CSASRASNEKLFF.

This chain links TRBV20-1 with TRBJ2-3; D gene uncertain. The germline CDR1 and CDR2 sequences are DFQATT and SNEGSKA (reference sequence). V lost 0 bases to trimming and J lost 3 bases, with 7 bases between them. The CDR3 extends over 13 amino acids. CDR3 region: CSARDIGTDTQYF. CDR3 sequence (DNA): TGCAGTGCTAGAGATATCGGAACAGATACGCAGTATTTT.

The V gene is TRBV5-1, the J gene TRBJ2-3; no firm D call. V shed 2 bases and J shed 4 bases, with 8 bases lying between them. CDR3 length: 13 residues. Looked up from germline, CDR1 is SGHRS and CDR2 is YFSETQ. CDR3 amino acids: CASSFRPADTQYF. The CDR3 DNA follows: TGCGCCAGCAGCTTTCGTCCGGCAGATACGCAGTATTTT.

The chain couples TRBV29-1 to TRBJ1-2; TRBD1 matches at 7 bases. The CDR3 is 15 residues long. The germline V gene encodes CDR1 SQVTM and CDR2 ANQGSEA. V trimming: 4 bases; J trimming: 0 bases; junction bases outside the gene matches: 8. As DNA, the CDR3 is TGCAGCGTTGCAACAGGGGCGGTTGCTAACTATGGCTACACCTTC. It is translated as CSVATGAVANYGYTF.

CDR3 protein: CSVEDYDGYTF. In DNA form, the CDR3 reads TGCAGCGTTGAAGATTATGATGGCTACACCTTC. This chain joins TRBV29-1 and TRBJ1-2, with unresolved D. V dropped 0 bases and J dropped 6 bases, with 5 bases sitting between them. The V gene's germline CDR1 is SQVTM and CDR2 ANQGSEA. The CDR3 contains 11 residues.

This clonotype was recorded at least ten times. J is TRBJ2-1 and V is TRBV12-3 or TRBV12-4; D call uncertain. The CDR3 extends over 12 amino acids. Trimming shortened V by 6 bases and J by 4 bases, and 7 bases separated the two germline ends. The CDR3 DNA is TGTGCCAGCAGCCGAGCATACAATGAGCAGTTCTTC. This sequence encodes CASSRAYNEQFF.

In its sample, this clonotype was seen a few times. The CDR3 nucleotides read TGTGCCAGCAGTTTTCCGCAGAGCACAGATACGCAGTATTTT. It yields the protein CASSFPQSTDTQYF. The chain links TRBV12-3 or TRBV12-4 to TRBJ2-3; the D is unclear. Trimming shortened V by 3 bases and J by 0 bases, and 7 bases separated the two germline ends. The CDR3 spans 14 residues.

The sample holds many counts of this clonotype. The J gene is TRBJ2-5, the V gene TRBV29-1; D gene ambiguous. CDR3 length equals 16 residues. Per the germline V gene, CDR1 is SQVTM and CDR2 is ANQGSEA. V was trimmed by 4 bases and J by 1 base, leaving 19 bases between them. The CDR3: CSVVVLGFDRQETQYF. CDR3 nucleotide sequence: TGCAGCGTTGTGGTCCTAGGTTTTGACCGCCAAGAGACCCAGTACTTC.

The CDR3 bases are TGTGCCAGCGGGGGACAGCTTAACAATGAGCAGTTCTTC. This sequence encodes CASGGQLNNEQFF. The rearrangement uses TRBV3-1 and TRBJ2-1, with 7 bases fitting TRBD1. The germline CDR1 and CDR2 sequences are LGHDT and YNNKEL (reference sequence). The CDR3 contains 13 residues. J gave up 5 bases and V 8 bases, and 6 bases lay outside the gene matches.

This chain uses TRBV20-1 with TRBJ1-5; the D gene is possibly TRBD1 (5 bases). This CDR3 comprises 13 residues. Germline V gene sequence: CDR1 DFQATT, CDR2 SNEGSKA (reference sequence). V was pared by 6 bases and J by 5 bases, with 14 bases between. The CDR3 here is CSAQGSLDQPQHF. DNA of the CDR3: TGCAGTGCCCAGGGATCGTTGGATCAGCCCCAGCATTTT.

This clonotype has just a few counts. The chain joins TRBV6-5 to TRBJ1-2; tentatively, D is TRBD1 (5 bases). Trimming removed 0 bases from V and 4 bases from J, with 12 bases in between. Germline CDR1 reads MNHEY; CDR2 reads SVGAGI. CDR3 length: 15 amino acids. CDR3 sequence: CASSYSSQGAYGYTF. In DNA form, the CDR3 reads TGTGCCAGCAGTTACTCGTCGCAGGGCGCCTATGGCTACACCTTC.

The V call is TRBV5-1, the J call TRBJ1-4; no firm D call. The CDR3 covers 19 residues. Germline CDR1 and CDR2: SGHRS and YFSETQ. Deletions cut 1 base from V and 0 bases from J, with 19 bases between. The CDR3 protein is CASSLNPPASFATNEKLFF. The CDR3 region has the DNA TGCGCCAGCAGCTTGAATCCCCCCGCTTCGTTTGCAACTAATGAAAAACTGTTTTTT. Full variable domain (rest looked up from reference TRBV5-1 and TRBJ1-4): KAGVTQTPRYLIKTRGQQVTLSCSPISGHRSVSWYQQTPGQGLQFLFEYFSETQRNKGNFPGRFSGRQFSNSRSEMNVSTLELGDSALYLCASSLNPPASFATNEKLFFGSGTQLSVL.

The chain joins TRBV20-1 to TRBJ1-5; D ambiguous. The V end lost 2 bases, the J end lost 7 bases, and 15 bases lay between the germline ends. The CDR3 consists of 14 residues. The germline gives CDR1 DFQATT, CDR2 SNEGSKA (reference sequence). The CDR3 protein is CSARPPQWEQPQHF. CDR3 DNA sequence: TGCAGTGCTAGACCTCCGCAGTGGGAGCAGCCCCAGCATTTT.

The CDR3 DNA reads TGTGCCAGCCGGAATGGACAGGCGTACTCCTACGAGCAGTACTTC. Translating gives CASRNGQAYSYEQYF. V gene TRBV6-2 or TRBV6-3 combines with J gene TRBJ2-7, with TRBD1 identical over 7 bases. Losses at the gene ends were 8 bases for V and 0 bases for J; bases not matched to a gene: 10. Germline V gene data show CDR1 as MNHEY and CDR2 as SVGEGT. The CDR3 runs 15 residues.

This clonotype has only a few counts. The chain couples TRBV9 to TRBJ2-1; either TRBD1 or TRBD2 may fit D (5 bases each). The germline V gene encodes CDR1 SGDLS and CDR2 YYNGEE. V lost 0 bases to trimming and J lost 0 bases, with 16 bases between them. The CDR3 is 18 amino acids. The CDR3 DNA follows: TGTGCCAGCAGCGTAGTTGGGGACCCCAAATCCTCCTACAATGAGCAGTTCTTC. Amino acid sequence: CASSVVGDPKSSYNEQFF. Full variable domain (missing parts from reference TRBV9 and TRBJ2-1): DSGVTQTPKHLITATGQRVTLRCSPRSGDLSVYWYQQSLDQGLQFLIQYYNGEERAKGNILERFSAQQFPDLHSELNLSSLELGDSALYFCASSVVGDPKSSYNEQFFGPGTRLTVL.

This clonotype came up a few times. The chain combines TRBV6-2 or TRBV6-3 with TRBJ2-4; possible D gene TRBD2, 5 bases. The germline gives CDR1 MNHEY, CDR2 SVGEGT. The CDR3 runs 16 residues. Trimming took 5 bases from V and 2 from J, leaving 16 bases between them. For the CDR3, the DNA is TGTGCCAGCAGTCCACGGGATTCTAACCCCAAAAACATTCAGTACTTC. Amino acid sequence: CASSPRDSNPKNIQYF.

The chain employs TRBV20-1 and TRBJ1-2; TRBD1 matches at 9 bases. This CDR3 has 16 residues. The V and J ends lost 3 bases and 4 bases, in that order; junction bases with no gene match: 12. CDR1 DFQATT and CDR2 SNEGSKA come from the germline V gene (reference sequence). The CDR3 coding sequence is TGCAGTGCTAGGGGGGGACAGGGAACCTTTGGCTATGGCTACACCTTC. Its protein product is CSARGGQGTFGYGYTF.